The rows below give T cell receptor beta chains drawn from one sample of a study of early T cells in non-severe SARS-CoV-2 infection. One entry per CDR3 protein, called by TCRdb with MiXCR from the 5' RACE reads. Of around 80,000 distinct CDR3 sequences detected, about 12% appear once; the ten largest clones hold about 3.4%. The sequenced sample consisted of whole blood. Every receptor here comes from an adult who was a healthcare worker with PCR-confirmed SARS-CoV-2 infection or an uninfected control (not recorded which). Each CDR3 is given with its conserved first and last residue. The order of the fields is V gene, clone size, J gene, D gene, CDR3 DNA, CDR3 protein. The D gene is left open where the match is weak. Not all rows give a size; the values are once, few, many and, for expanded clones, a class.

TRBV20-1	NA	TRBJ2-4	TRBD2	TGCAGTGCTAGAGATTCCGCGCCTAGCGGGGTAACCAAAAACATTCAGTACTTC	CSARDSAPSGVTKNIQYF
TRBV2	NA	TRBJ1-5	TRBD1	TGTGCCAGCAGTTCCGACGCAGGGGGCGACCAGCCCCAGCATTTT	CASSSDAGGDQPQHF
TRBV2	NA	TRBJ1-1	NA	TGTGCCAGCAAAGCCAACAGGAACACTGAAGCTTTCTTT	CASKANRNTEAFF
TRBV7-9	NA	TRBJ1-1	NA	TGTGCCAGCAGCCTCCAGGGTCGTGATGCTTTCTTT	CASSLQGRDAFF
TRBV10-3	NA	TRBJ2-3	NA	TGTGCCATCAGTGGGACATCAGATACGCAGTATTTT	CAISGTSDTQYF
TRBV9	few	TRBJ2-7	NA	TGTGCCAGCAGCGTATCGCCCGGGGGCATCTACGAGCAGTACTTC	CASSVSPGGIYEQYF
TRBV12-3/TRBV12-4	many	TRBJ1-5	NA	TGTGCCAGCGCCCCGAGAGGGGATCAGCCCCAGCATTTT	CASAPRGDQPQHF
TRBV10-2	NA	TRBJ2-5	NA	TGCGCCAGCAGTGAGTCAGAGGGGTTTGGGACCCAGTACTTC	CASSESEGFGTQYF
TRBV29-1	many	TRBJ1-5	TRBD1	TGCAGCGTAGGACAGGGTAGGCAGCCCCAGCATTTT	CSVGQGRQPQHF
TRBV9	NA	TRBJ2-7	NA	TGTGCCAGCAGCGAACAGGGCGGCGAGCAGTACTTC	CASSEQGGEQYF
TRBV9	few	TRBJ2-7	TRBD2	TGTGCCAGCAGTCCAGGACTAGCGTCGTACGAGCAGTACTTC	CASSPGLASYEQYF
TRBV18	NA	TRBJ1-1	NA	TGTGCCAGCTCACCAACAAGCGATCCGAACACTGAAGCTTTCTTT	CASSPTSDPNTEAFF
TRBV29-1	few	TRBJ1-2	NA	TGCAGCGTTGAAGACTACGGGTATGGCTACACCTTC	CSVEDYGYGYTF
TRBV28	NA	TRBJ2-1	NA	TGTGCCAGCAGGGCAGCCAATGAGCAGTTCTTC	CASRAANEQFF
TRBV29-1	NA	TRBJ1-1	TRBD1	TGCAGCGTTGACGCTCTAGGGGGCCGAGCTTTCTTT	CSVDALGGRAFF
TRBV2	many	TRBJ2-7	NA	TGTGCCAGCAGTTCGACTAGGGCGAGCTCCTACGAGCAGTACTTC	CASSSTRASSYEQYF
TRBV3-1	many	TRBJ1-5	NA	TGTGCCAGCAGCCAGGGGGAGGGTCAGCCCCAGCATTTT	CASSQGEGQPQHF
TRBV5-1	many	TRBJ2-3	TRBD2	TGCGCCAGCGCCTTAGCGGGAGGAGGCACAGATACGCAGTATTTT	CASALAGGGTDTQYF
TRBV29-1	many	TRBJ2-1	TRBD2	TGCAGCGTTGCGCGAGGGGAGGGGAGCTCCTACAATGAGCAGTTCTTC	CSVARGEGSSYNEQFF